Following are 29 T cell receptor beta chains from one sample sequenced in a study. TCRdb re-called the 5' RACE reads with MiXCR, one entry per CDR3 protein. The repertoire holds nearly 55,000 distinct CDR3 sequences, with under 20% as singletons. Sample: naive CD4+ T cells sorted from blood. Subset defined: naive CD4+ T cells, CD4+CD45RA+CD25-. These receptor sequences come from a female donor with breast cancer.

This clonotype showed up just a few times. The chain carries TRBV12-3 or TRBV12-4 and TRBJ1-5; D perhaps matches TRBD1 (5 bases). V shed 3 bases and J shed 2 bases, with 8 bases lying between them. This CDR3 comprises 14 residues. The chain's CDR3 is CASSFGRGNQPQHF. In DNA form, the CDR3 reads TGTGCCAGCAGTTTCGGCAGGGGCAATCAGCCCCAGCATTTT.

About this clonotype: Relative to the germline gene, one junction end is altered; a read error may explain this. As DNA, the CDR3 is TGCAGTGCTAGAGGCGCGGCGGGAGCCTACAATGAGCGGTTCTTC. Protein sequence: CSARGAAGAYNERFF. The chain couples TRBV20-1 to TRBJ2-1; 7 bases fit TRBD2. CDR1 and CDR2 from the germline V gene are DFQATT and SNEGSKA (reference sequence). There are 15 residues in the CDR3.

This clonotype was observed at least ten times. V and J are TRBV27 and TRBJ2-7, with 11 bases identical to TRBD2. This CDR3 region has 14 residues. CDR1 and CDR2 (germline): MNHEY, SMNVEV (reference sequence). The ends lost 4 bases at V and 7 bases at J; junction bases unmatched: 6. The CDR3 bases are TGTGCCAGCAGTTCGACTAGCGGGACGAGAGAGCAGTACTTC. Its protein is CASSSTSGTREQYF.

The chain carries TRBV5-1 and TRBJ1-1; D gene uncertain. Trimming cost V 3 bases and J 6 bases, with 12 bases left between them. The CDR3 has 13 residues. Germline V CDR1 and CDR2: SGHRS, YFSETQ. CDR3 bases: TGCGCCAGCAGCTCGCCAGGTAACGCTGAAGCTTTCTTT. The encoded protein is CASSSPGNAEAFF.

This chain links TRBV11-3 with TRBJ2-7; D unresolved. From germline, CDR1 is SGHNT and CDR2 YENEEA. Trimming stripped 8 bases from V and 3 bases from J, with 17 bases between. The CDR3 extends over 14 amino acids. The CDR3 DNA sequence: TGTGCCAGCTCCGGGCTGGGCTCAAGCTACGAGCAGTACTTC. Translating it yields CASSGLGSSYEQYF.

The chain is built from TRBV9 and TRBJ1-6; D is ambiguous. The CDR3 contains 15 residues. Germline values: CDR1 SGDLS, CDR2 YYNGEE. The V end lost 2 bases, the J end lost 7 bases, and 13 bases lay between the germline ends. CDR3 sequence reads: CASSVDERRNSPLHF. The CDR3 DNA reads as TGTGCCAGCAGCGTCGACGAACGCAGAAATTCACCCCTCCACTTT.

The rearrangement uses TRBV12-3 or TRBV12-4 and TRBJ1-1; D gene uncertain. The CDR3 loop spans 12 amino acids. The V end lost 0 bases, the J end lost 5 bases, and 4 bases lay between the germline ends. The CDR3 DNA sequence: TGTGCCAGCAGTTTAGCGCGAACTGAAGCTTTCTTT. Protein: CASSLARTEAFF.

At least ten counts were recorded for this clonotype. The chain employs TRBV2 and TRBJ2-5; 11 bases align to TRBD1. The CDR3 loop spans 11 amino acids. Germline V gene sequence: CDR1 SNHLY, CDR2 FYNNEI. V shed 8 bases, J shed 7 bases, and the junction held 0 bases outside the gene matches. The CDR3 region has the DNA TGTGCCAGCGGGACAGGGGGGACCCAGTACTTC. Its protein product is CASGTGGTQYF.

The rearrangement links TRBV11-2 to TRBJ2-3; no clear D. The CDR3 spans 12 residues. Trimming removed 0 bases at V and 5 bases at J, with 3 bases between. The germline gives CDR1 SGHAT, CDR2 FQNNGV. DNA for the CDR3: TGTGCCAGCAGCTTAGATAAAGATACGCAGTATTTT. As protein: CASSLDKDTQYF. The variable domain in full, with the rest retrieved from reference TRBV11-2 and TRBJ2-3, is EAGVAQSPRYKIIEKRQSVAFWCNPISGHATLYWYQQILGQGPKLLIQFQNNGVVDDSQLPKDRFSAERLKGVDSTLKIQPAKLEDSAVYLCASSLDKDTQYFGPGTRLTVL.

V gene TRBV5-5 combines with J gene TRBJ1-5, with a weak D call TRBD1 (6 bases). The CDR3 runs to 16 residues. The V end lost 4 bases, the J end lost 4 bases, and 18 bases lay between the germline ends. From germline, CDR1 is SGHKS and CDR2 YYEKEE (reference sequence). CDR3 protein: CASSPVRGFGNQPQHF. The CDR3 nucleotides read TGTGCCAGCAGCCCCGTCAGGGGCTTCGGAAATCAGCCCCAGCATTTT. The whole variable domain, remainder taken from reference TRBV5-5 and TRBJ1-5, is DAGVTQSPTHLIKTRGQQVTLRCSPISGHKSVSWYQQVLGQGPQFIFQYYEKEERGRGNFPDRFSARQFPNYSSELNVNALLLGDSALYLCASSPVRGFGNQPQHFGDGTRLSIL.

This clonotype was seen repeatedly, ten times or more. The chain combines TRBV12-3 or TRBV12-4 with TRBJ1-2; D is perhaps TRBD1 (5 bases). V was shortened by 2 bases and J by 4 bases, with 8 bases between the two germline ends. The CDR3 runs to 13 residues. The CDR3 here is CASSLQQGYGYTF. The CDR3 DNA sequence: TGTGCCAGCAGTTTACAGCAGGGCTATGGCTACACCTTC.

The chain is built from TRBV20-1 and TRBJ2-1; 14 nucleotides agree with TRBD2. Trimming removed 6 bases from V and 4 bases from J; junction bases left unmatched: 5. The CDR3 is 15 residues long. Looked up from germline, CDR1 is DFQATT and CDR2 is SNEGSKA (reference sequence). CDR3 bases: TGCAGTGCCGGACTAGCGGGAGGTTCGTACAATGAGCAGTTCTTC. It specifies CSAGLAGGSYNEQFF.

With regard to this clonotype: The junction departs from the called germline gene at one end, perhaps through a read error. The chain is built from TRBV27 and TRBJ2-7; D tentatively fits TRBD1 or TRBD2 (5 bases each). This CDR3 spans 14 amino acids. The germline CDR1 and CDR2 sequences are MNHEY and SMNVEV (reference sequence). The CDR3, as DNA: TGTGTCAGCAGCCCCCGGCAGGGAGCCTACGAGCAGTACTTC. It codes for CVSSPRQGAYEQYF.

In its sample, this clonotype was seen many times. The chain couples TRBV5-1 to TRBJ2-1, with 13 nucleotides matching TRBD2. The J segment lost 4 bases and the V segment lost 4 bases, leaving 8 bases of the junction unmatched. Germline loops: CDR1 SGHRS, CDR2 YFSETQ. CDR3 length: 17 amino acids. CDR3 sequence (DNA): TGCGCCAGCAGCACCGGGACTAGCGGGACTTCATACAATGAGCAGTTCTTC. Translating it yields CASSTGTSGTSYNEQFF.

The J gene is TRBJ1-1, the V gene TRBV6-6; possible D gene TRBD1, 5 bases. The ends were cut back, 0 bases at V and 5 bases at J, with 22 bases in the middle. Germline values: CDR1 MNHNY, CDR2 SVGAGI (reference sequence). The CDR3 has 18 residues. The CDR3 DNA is TGTGCCAGCAGTTACTCTCGCGAGCATGGTAAGGGGCGAACTGAAGCTTTCTTT. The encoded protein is CASSYSREHGKGRTEAFF.

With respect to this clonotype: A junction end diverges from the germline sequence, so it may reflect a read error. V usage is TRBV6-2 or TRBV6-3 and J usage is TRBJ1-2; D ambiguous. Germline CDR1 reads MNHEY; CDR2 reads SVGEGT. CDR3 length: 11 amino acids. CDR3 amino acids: CAGSTMGGYTF. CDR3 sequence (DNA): TGTGCCGGCAGTACCATGGGGGGCTACACCTTC.

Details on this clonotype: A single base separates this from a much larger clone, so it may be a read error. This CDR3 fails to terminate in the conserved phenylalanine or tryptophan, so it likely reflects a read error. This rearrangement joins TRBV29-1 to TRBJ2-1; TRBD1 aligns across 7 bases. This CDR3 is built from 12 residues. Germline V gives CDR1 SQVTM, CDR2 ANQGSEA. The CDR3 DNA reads TGCGCGGCAACAGGGGAAACCAATGAGCAGTTCCTC. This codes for CAATGETNEQFL.

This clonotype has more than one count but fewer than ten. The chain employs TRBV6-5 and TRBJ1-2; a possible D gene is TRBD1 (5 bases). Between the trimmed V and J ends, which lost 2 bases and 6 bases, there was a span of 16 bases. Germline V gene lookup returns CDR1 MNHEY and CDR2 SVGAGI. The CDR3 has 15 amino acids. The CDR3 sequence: CASSYRLGTPDGYTF. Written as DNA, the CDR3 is TGTGCCAGCAGTTACCGCTTAGGGACCCCGGATGGCTACACCTTC.

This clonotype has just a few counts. In DNA, the CDR3 is TGCGCCAGCAGCCCCCCGACAGGGGGTCTTGTCAAAAACATTCAGTACTTC. Translated: CASSPPTGGLVKNIQYF. The rearrangement joins TRBV5-1 to TRBJ2-4, with 9 bases fitting TRBD1. V was clipped by 4 bases and J by 3 bases; unmatched bases: 11. CDR1 is SGHRS, CDR2 YFSETQ, per germline. This CDR3 contains 17 residues.

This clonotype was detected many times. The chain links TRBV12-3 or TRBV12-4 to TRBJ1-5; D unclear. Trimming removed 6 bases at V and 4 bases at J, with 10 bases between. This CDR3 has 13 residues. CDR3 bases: TGTGCCAGCAGCGACCAGGCAAATCAGCCCCAGCATTTT. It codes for CASSDQANQPQHF.

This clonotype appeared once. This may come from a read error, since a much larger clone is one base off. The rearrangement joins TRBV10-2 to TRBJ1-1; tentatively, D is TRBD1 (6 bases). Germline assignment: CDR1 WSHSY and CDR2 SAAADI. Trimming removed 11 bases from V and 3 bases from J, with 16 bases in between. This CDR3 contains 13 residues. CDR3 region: CAGSGTHYTEAFF. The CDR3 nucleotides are TGCGCCGGCTCCGGGACACATTACACTGAAGCTTTCTTT.

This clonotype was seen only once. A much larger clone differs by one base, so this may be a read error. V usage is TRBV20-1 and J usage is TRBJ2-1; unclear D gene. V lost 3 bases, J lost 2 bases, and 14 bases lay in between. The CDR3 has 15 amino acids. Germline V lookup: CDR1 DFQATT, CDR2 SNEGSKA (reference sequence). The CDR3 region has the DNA TGCAGTGCTAGTGCCGGGCAGAAGACCTACAATGAGCAGTTCTTC. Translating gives CSASAGQKTYNEQFF.

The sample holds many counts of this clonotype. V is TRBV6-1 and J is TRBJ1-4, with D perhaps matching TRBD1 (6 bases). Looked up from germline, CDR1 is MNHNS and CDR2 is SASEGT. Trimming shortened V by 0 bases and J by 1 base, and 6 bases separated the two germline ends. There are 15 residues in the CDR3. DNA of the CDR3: TGTGCCAGCAGTGAAGCACAGGGAACTAATGAAAAACTGTTTTTT. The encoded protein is CASSEAQGTNEKLFF.

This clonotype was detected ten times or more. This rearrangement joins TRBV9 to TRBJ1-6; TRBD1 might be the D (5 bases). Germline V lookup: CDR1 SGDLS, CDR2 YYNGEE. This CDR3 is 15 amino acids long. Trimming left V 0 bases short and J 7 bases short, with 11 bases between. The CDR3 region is CASSVGGDGNSPLHF. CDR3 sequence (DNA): TGTGCCAGCAGCGTAGGAGGGGACGGGAATTCACCCCTCCACTTT.

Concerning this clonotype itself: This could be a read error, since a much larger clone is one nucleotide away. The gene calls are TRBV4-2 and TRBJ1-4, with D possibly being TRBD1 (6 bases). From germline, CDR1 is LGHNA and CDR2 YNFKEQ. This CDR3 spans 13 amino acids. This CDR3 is CASSQESQGKLLF. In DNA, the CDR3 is TGTGCCAGCAGCCAAGAGAGCCAGGGGAAACTGTTGTTT.

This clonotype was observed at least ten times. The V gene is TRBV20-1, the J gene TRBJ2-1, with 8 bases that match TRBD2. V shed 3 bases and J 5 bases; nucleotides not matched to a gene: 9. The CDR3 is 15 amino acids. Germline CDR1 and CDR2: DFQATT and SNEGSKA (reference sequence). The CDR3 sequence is CSARRALAGNNEQFF. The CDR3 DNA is TGCAGTGCTAGGAGGGCCTTAGCGGGGAACAATGAGCAGTTCTTC.

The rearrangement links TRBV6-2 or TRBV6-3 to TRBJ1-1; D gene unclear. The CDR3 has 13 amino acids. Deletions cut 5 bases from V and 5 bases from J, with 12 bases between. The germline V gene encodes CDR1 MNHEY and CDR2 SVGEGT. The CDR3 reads CASSLFGRTEAFF. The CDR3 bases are TGTGCCAGCAGTCTTTTTGGACGAACTGAAGCTTTCTTT.

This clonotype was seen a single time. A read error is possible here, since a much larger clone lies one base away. The CDR3 sequence is CASSLEQGGGYGCTF. In DNA form, the CDR3 reads TGTGCCAGCAGTTTAGAACAGGGAGGGGGCTATGGCTGCACCTTC. The chain uses TRBV12-3 or TRBV12-4 and TRBJ1-2; 7 bases fit TRBD1. This CDR3 has 15 residues.

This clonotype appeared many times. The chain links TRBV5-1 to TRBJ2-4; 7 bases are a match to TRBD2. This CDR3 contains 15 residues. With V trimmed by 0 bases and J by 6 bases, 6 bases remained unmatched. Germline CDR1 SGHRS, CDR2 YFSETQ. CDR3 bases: TGCGCCAGCAGCTTGGTTCCAGCGGGATTAAACATTCAGTACTTC. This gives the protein CASSLVPAGLNIQYF.